This T cell receptor (beta chain) was recorded in a study of CD8 T cells in ankylosing spondylitis. Study-level points and caveats: It appeared that ankylosing spondylitis blood was characterized by a TCR beta motif of several highly homologous variants.

TCRdb ran MiXCR on the 5' RACE reads and lists one entry per CDR3 protein. This sample has under 550,000 distinct CDR3 sequences, with roughly 26% found just once. As concerns this clonotype: Antigen specificity is unknown.

J was trimmed by 3 bases and V by 4 bases; bases with no gene match: 5. The CDR3 contains 14 residues. Looked up from germline, CDR1 is SEHNR and CDR2 is FQNEAQ (reference sequence). Material: blood, either unsorted or a sorted T cell fraction (not recorded which). The sequence came from a male donor with ankylosing spondylitis. This sequence joins TRBV7-9 and TRBJ2-7, with TRBD1 matching 8 bases. The CDR3 here is CASSSGQANYEQYF. In DNA form, the CDR3 reads TGTGCCAGCAGCTCGGGACAGGCGAACTACGAGCAGTACTTC.